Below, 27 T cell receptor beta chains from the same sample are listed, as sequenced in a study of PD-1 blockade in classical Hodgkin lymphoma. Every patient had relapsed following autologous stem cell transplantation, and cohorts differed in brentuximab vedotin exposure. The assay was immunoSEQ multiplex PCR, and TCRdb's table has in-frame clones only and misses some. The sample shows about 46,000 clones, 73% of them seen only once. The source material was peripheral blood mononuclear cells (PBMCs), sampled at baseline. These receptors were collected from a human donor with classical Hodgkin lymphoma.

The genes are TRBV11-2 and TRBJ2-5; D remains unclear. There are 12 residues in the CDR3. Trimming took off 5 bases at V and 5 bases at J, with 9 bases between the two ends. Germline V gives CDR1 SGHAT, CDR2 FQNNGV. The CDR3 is CASSPLLETQYF. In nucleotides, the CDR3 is TGTGCCAGCAGCCCTTTATTGGAGACCCAGTACTTC.

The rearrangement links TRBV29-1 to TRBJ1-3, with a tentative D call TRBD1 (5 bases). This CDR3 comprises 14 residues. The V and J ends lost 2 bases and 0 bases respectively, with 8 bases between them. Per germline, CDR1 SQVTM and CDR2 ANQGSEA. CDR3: CSVENRLSGNTIYF. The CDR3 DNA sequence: TGCAGCGTTGAAAACAGGCTCTCTGGAAACACCATATATTTT.

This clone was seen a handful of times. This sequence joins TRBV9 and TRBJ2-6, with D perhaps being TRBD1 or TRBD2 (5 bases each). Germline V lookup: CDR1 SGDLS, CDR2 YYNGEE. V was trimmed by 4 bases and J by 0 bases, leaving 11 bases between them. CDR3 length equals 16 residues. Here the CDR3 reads CASSLEGFSGANVLTF. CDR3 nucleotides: TGTGCCAGCAGCTTAGAGGGGTTCTCTGGGGCCAACGTCCTGACTTTC. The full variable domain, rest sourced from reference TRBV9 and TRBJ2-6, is DSGVTQTPKHLITATGQRVTLRCSPRSGDLSVYWYQQSLDQGLQFLIQYYNGEERAKGNILERFSAQQFPDLHSELNLSSLELGDSALYFCASSLEGFSGANVLTFGAGSRLTVL.

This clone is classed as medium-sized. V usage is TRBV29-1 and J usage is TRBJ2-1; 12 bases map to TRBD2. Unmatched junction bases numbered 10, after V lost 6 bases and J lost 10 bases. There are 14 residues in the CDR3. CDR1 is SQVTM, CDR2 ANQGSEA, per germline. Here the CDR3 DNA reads TGCAGCGTCAGTTCTAGCGGGGGGGCTGAAGAGCAGTTCTTC. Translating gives CSVSSSGGAEEQFF.

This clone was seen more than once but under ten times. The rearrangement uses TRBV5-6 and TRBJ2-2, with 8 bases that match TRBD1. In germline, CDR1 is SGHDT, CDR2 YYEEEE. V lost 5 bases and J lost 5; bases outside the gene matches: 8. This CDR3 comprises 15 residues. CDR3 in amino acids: CASSFQGAGTGELFF. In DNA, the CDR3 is TGTGCCAGCAGTTTCCAGGGGGCCGGTACCGGGGAGCTGTTTTTT.

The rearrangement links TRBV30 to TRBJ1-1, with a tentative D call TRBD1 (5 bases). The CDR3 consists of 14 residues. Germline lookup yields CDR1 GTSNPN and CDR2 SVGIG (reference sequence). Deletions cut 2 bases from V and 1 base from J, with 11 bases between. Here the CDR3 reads CAWSWGGENTEAFF. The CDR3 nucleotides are TGTGCCTGGAGTTGGGGGGGAGAGAACACTGAAGCTTTCTTT.

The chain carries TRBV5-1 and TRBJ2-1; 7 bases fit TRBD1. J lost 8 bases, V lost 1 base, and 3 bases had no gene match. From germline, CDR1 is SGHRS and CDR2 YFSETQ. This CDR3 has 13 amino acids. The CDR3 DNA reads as TGCGCCAGCAGCTTGAAAGGGGGCGATGAGCAGTTCTTC. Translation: CASSLKGGDEQFF.

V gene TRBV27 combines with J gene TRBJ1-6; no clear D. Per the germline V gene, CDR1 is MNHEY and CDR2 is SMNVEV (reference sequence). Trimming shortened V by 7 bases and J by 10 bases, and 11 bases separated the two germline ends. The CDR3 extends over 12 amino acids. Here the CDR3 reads CASTAGGSPLHF. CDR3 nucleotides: TGTGCCAGCACGGCGGGCGGATCACCCCTCCACTTT.

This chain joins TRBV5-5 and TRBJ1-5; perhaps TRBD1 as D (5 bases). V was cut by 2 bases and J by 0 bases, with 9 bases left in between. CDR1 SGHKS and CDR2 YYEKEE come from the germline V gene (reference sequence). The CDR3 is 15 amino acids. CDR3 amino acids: CASSFWGNSNQPQHF. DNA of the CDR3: TGTGCCAGCAGCTTTTGGGGGAATAGCAATCAGCCCCAGCATTTT.

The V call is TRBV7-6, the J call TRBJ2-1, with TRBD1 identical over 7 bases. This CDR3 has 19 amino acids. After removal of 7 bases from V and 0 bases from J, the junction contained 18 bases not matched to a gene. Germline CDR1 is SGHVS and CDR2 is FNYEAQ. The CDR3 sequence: CASTMDRSSPASSYNEQFF. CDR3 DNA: TGTGCCAGCACCATGGACAGGTCATCCCCGGCGAGCTCCTACAATGAGCAGTTCTTC.

For the CDR3, the DNA is TGCGCCAGCAGCTTGACGGTGAACTCCTACGAGCAGTACTTC. Amino acids: CASSLTVNSYEQYF. The chain has TRBV5-1 and TRBJ2-7; no reliable D call. This CDR3 has 14 residues. V lost 1 base, J lost 0 bases, and 8 bases lay in between. The germline CDR1 and CDR2 sequences are SGHRS and YFSETQ.

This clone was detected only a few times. The CDR3: CASRTGGGYTF. The DNA of the CDR3 is TGTGCCAGCCGGACAGGCGGTGGCTACACCTTC. This rearrangement joins TRBV6-1 to TRBJ1-2, with TRBD1 identical over 7 bases. The CDR3 covers 11 residues. Germline CDR1 and CDR2: MNHNS and SASEGT. V was pared by 8 bases and J by 7 bases, with 4 bases of the junction left unmatched.

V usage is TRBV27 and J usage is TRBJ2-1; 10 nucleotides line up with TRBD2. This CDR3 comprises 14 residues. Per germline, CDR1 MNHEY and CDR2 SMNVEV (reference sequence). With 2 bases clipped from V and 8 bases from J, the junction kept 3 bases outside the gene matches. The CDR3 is CASSLVSGGDEQFF. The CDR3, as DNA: TGTGCCAGCAGTTTAGTGAGCGGGGGGGATGAGCAGTTCTTC.

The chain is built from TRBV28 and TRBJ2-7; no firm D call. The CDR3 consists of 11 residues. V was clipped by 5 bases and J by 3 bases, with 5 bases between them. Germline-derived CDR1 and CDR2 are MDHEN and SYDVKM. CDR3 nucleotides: TGTGCCAGCAGTGTATACTACGAGCAGTACTTC. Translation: CASSVYYEQYF. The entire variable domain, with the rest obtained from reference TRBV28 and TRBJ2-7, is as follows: DVKVTQSSRYLVKRTGEKVFLECVQDMDHENMFWYRQDPGLGLRLIYFSYDVKMKEKGDIPEGYSVSREKKERFSLILESASTNQTSMYLCASSVYYEQYFGPGTRLTVT.

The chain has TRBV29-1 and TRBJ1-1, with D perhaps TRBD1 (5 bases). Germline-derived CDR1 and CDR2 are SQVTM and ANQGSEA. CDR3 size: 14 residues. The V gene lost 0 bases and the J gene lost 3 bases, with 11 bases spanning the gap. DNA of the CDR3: TGCAGCGTTGAAGAATCGGGGGTCGACACTGAAGCTTTCTTT. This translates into CSVEESGVDTEAFF.

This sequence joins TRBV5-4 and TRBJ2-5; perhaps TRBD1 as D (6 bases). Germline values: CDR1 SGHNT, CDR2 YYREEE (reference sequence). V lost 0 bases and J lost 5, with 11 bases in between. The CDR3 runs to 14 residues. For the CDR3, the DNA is TGTGCCAGCAGCTTGGAAACAGGGATGGAGACCCAGTACTTC. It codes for CASSLETGMETQYF. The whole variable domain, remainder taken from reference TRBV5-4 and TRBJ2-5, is ETGVTQSPTHLIKTRGQQVTLRCSSQSGHNTVSWYQQALGQGPQFIFQYYREEENGRGNFPPRFSGLQFPNYSSELNVNALELDDSALYLCASSLETGMETQYFGPGTRLLVL.

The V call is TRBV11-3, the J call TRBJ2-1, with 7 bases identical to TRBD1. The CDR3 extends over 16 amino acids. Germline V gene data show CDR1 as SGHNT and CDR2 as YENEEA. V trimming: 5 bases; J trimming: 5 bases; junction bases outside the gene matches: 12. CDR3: CASSQTDRAWNNEQFF. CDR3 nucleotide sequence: TGTGCCAGCAGCCAGACCGACAGGGCATGGAACAATGAGCAGTTCTTC.

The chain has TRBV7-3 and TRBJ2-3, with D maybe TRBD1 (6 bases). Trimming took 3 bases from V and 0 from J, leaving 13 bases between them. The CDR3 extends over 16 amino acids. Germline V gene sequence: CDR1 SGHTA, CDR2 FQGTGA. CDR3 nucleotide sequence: TGTGCCAGCAGCTTGGCCGGGACATCGAGCACAGATACGCAGTATTTT. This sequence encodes CASSLAGTSSTDTQYF.

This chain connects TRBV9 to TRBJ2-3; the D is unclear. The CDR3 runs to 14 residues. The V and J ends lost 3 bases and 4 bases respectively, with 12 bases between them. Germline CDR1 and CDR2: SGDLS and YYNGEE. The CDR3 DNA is TGTGCCAGCAGCGCCTCCGGTCGTCCAGATACGCAGTATTTT. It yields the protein CASSASGRPDTQYF.

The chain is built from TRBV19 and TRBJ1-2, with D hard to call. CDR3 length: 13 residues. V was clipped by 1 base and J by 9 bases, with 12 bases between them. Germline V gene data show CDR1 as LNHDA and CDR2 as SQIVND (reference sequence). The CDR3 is CASSIGPAVRYTF. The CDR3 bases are TGTGCCAGTAGTATAGGACCCGCCGTTCGCTACACCTTC.

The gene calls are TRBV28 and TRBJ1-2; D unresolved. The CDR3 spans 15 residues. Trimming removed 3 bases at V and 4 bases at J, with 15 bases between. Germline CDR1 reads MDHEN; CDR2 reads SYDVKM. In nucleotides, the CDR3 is TGTGCCAGCAGTTTTTTAGTGAGGGCCTTCTATGGCTACACCTTC. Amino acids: CASSFLVRAFYGYTF.

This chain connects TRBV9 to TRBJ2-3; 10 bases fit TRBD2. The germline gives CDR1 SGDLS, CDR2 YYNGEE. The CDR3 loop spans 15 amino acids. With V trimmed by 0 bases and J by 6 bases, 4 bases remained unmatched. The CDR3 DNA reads TGTGCCAGCAGCGTAGAAAGCGGGGGGGTGGATACGCAGTATTTT. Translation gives CASSVESGGVDTQYF.

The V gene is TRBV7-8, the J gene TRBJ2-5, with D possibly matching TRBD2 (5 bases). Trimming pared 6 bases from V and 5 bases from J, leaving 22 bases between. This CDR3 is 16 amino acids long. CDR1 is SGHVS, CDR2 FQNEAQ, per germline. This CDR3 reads CASSSLPSGIRETQYF. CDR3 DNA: TGTGCCAGCAGTTCCCTCCCTTCGGGGATTCGCGAGACCCAGTACTTC.

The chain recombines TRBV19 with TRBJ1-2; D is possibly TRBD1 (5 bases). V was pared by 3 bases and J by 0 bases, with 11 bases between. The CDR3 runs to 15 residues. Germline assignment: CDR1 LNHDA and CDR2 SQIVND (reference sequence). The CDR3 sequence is CASSIGATSNYGYTF. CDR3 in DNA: TGTGCCAGTAGTATCGGGGCCACCTCTAACTATGGCTACACCTTC.

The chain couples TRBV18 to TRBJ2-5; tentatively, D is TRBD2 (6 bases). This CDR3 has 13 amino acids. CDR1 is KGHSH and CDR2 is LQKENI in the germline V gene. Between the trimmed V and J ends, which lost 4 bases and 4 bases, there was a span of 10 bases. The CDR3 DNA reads TGTGCCAGCTCACTAGGACTAACAGAGACCCAGTACTTC. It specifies CASSLGLTETQYF.

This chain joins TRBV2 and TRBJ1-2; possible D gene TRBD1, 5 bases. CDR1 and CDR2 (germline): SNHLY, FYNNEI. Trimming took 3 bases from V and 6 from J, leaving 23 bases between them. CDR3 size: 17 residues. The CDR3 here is CASSEQKASREKDGYTF. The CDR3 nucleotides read TGTGCCAGCAGTGAGCAGAAAGCGTCCAGGGAGAAGGATGGCTACACCTTC.

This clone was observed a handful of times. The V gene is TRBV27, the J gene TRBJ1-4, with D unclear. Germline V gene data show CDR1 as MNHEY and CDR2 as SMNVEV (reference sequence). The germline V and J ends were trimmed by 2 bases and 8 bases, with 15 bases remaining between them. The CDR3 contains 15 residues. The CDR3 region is CASSLTAGFREKLFF. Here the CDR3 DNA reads TGTGCCAGCAGTTTAACGGCAGGATTCAGGGAAAAACTGTTTTTT.